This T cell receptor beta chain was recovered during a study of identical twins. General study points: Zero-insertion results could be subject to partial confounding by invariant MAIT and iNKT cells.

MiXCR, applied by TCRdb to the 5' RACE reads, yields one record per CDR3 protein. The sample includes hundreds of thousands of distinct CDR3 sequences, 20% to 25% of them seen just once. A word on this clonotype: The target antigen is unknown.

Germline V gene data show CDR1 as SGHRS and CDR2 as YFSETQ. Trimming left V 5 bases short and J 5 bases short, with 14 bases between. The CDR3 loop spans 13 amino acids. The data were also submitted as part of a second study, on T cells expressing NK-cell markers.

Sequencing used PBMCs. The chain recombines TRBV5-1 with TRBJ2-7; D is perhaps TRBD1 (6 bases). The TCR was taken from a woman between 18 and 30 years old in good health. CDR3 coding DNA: TGCGCCAGCAGTCCACCAGGGGCGGACGAGCAGTACTTC. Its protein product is CASSPPGADEQYF.